This entry is about one T cell receptor beta chain. This record belongs to a study of blood T cell repertoires in COVID-19. Authors' processing steps: Reference gene primer amplification gave estimated nucleated cell counts. Using immunoSEQ multiplex PCR, the repertoire was profiled, and TCRdb retains in-frame clones only, with some absent. That table supplies the V and J calls and clone size; D and trimming were determined from the DNA. The repertoire includes tens of thousands of clones, roughly 80% of them detected once, and 10% to 15% sits in the top ten. This CDR3 has 12 residues. Per germline, CDR1 SEHNR and CDR2 FQNEAQ (reference sequence). J gave up 5 bases and V 11 bases, and 8 bases lay outside the gene matches.

Sequenced input: peripheral blood. This receptor was identified in a man aged 80 or over with acute or convalescent COVID-19. The V gene is TRBV7-9, the J gene TRBJ2-5; 7 bases are shared with TRBD1. The CDR3 loop reads CAVGTDPETQYF. The DNA for the CDR3 is TGTGCCGTCGGGACAGACCCCGAGACCCAGTACTTC.